Listed below are T cell receptor beta chains from one sample, sequenced in a study of blood T cell repertoires in COVID-19. TCRdb's table, derived via immunoSEQ multiplex PCR, lists solely in-frame clones and lacks some. This sample has 100,000 to 150,000 clones; around 89% occur once, and the top ten carry more than 15%. The sequenced sample consisted of peripheral blood. Receptor source: a man aged 50 to 59 with active or convalescent COVID-19. CDR3s include the opening cysteine and the closing phenylalanine or tryptophan. The D gene is left open where the match is weak. Rows may omit the clone size; those that give it use once, few, many or a size class.

abundance	j_gene	d_gene	v_gene	CDR3aa	CDR3nt
NA	TRBJ1-2	NA	TRBV10-3	CAISELSSGLYGYTF	TGTGCCATCAGTGAACTTTCGAGCGGGCTCTATGGCTACACCTTC
NA	TRBJ2-3	TRBD2	TRBV30	CAWSILPSGATADTQYF	TGTGCCTGGAGTATACTACCAAGCGGGGCAACCGCAGATACGCAGTATTTT
NA	TRBJ1-5	NA	TRBV27	CASSAGRNNQPQHF	TGTGCCAGCAGTGCGGGACGGAACAATCAGCCCCAGCATTTT
NA	TRBJ1-4	NA	TRBV7-8	CASSSGTGNEKLFF	TGTGCCAGCAGCTCAGGGACTGGGAATGAAAAACTGTTTTTT
NA	TRBJ1-6	NA	TRBV2	CASSDFSVLNYLENSPLHF	TGTGCCAGCAGTGATTTTTCAGTGCTTAACTACCTGGAAAATTCACCCCTCCACTTT
NA	TRBJ1-1	NA	TRBV29-1	CSVVGSNTEAFF	TGCAGCGTTGTTGGGAGCAACACTGAAGCTTTCTTT
NA	TRBJ2-1	TRBD2	TRBV5-4	CASSQTSGGPINEQFF	TGTGCCAGCAGCCAGACTAGCGGGGGGCCTATCAATGAGCAGTTCTTC
NA	TRBJ1-5	NA	TRBV2	CASSDGQASNQPQHF	TGTGCCAGCAGTGACGGACAAGCGAGCAATCAGCCCCAGCATTTT
NA	TRBJ2-5	TRBD1	TRBV5-4	CASGQGRGETQYF	TGTGCCAGCGGACAGGGGAGGGGAGAGACCCAGTACTTC
NA	TRBJ2-3	TRBD1	TRBV27	CACSGTGGWKDTQYF	TGTGCCTGCTCCGGGACAGGGGGTTGGAAAGATACGCAGTATTTT
NA	TRBJ1-1	NA	TRBV18	CASSPKLQGRTEAFF	TGTGCCAGCTCACCAAAGCTACAGGGTAGGACTGAAGCTTTCTTT
few	TRBJ1-4	TRBD1	TRBV28	CASSPSQGGNEKLFF	TGTGCCAGCAGTCCCAGCCAGGGGGGTAATGAAAAACTGTTTTTT